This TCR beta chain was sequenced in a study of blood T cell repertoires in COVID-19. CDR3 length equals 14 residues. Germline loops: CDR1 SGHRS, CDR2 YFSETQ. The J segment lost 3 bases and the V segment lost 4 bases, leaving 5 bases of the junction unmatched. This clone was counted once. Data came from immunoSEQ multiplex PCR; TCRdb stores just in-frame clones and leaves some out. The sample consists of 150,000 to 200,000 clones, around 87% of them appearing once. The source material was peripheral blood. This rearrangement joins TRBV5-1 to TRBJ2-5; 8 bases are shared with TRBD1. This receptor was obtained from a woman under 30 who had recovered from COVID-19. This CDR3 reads CASSRTGKEETQYF. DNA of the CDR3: TGCGCCAGCAGCAGGACAGGGAAGGAAGAGACCCAGTACTTC.